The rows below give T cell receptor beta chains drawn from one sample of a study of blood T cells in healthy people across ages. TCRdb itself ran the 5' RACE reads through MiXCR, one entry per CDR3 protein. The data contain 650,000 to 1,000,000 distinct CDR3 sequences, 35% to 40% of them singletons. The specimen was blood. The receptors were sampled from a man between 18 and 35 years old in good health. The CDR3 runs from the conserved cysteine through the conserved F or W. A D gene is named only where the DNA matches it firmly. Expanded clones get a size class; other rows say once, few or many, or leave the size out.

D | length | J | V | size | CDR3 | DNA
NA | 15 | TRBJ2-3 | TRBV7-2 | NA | CASSWTGSGTDTQYF | TGTGCCAGCAGCTGGACGGGTAGCGGCACAGATACGCAGTATTTT
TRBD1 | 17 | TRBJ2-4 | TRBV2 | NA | CASSLVLTGGEGNIQYF | TGTGCCAGCAGCCTAGTACTTACAGGGGGCGAGGGAAACATTCAGTACTTC
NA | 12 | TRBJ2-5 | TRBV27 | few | CASKQGQETQYF | TGTGCCAGCAAACAGGGACAAGAGACCCAGTACTTC
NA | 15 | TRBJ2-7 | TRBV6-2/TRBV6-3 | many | CASSYLTEVPYEQYF | TGTGCCAGCAGTTATTTAACGGAGGTCCCCTACGAGCAGTACTTC
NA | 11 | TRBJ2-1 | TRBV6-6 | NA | CASITNNEQFF | TGTGCCAGCATAACCAACAATGAGCAGTTCTTC
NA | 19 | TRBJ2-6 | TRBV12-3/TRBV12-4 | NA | CASSFDQGLVGSGADVLTF | TGTGCCAGCAGTTTTGATCAGGGATTAGTTGGCTCTGGGGCCGACGTCCTGACTTTC
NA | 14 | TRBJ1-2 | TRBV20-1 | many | CSARDVGDPYGYTF | TGCAGTGCTAGAGACGTGGGAGACCCCTATGGCTACACCTTC
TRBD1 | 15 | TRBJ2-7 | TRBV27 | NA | CASSLSWTGPYEQYF | TGTGCCAGCAGTTTATCCTGGACAGGACCCTACGAGCAGTACTTC
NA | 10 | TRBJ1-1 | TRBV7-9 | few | CASGASEAFF | TGTGCCAGCGGTGCGTCTGAAGCTTTCTTT
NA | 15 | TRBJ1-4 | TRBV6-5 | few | CASSYSGVIWEKLFF | TGTGCCAGCAGTTACTCCGGGGTGATCTGGGAAAAACTGTTTTTT
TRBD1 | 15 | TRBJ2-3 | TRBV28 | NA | CASREQGFSTDTQYF | TGTGCCAGCAGGGAACAGGGGTTCAGCACAGATACGCAGTATTTT
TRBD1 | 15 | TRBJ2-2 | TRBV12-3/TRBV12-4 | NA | CASSTRDRGPGELFF | TGTGCCAGCAGCACCCGGGACAGGGGGCCCGGGGAGCTGTTTTTT
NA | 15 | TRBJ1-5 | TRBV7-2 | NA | CASNLGGRAREPQHF | TGTGCCAGCAACTTAGGGGGACGCGCAAGGGAGCCCCAGCATTTT
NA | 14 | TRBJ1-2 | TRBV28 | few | CASSSHQGNYGYTF | TGTGCCAGCAGCTCACACCAGGGGAACTATGGCTACACCTTC
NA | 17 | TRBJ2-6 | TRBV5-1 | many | CASSVGPSTSGANVLTF | TGCGCCAGCAGCGTCGGACCCAGTACCTCTGGGGCCAACGTCCTGACTTTC
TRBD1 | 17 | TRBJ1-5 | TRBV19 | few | CASSMETGDYSNQPQHF | TGTGCCAGTAGTATGGAGACAGGGGATTATAGCAATCAGCCCCAGCATTTT
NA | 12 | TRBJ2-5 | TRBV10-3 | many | CAILHSEETQYF | TGTGCCATCCTTCATAGCGAGGAGACCCAGTACTTC
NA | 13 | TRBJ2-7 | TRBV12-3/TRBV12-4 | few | CAGSSRALVEQYF | TGTGCCGGCAGTTCCCGGGCCCTGGTCGAGCAGTACTTC
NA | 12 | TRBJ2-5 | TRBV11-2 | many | CASSFGLETQYF | TGTGCCAGCAGCTTTGGCCTGGAGACCCAGTACTTC
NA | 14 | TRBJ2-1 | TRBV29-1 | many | CSVEERSGSNEQFF | TGCAGCGTTGAAGAACGGTCTGGGTCCAATGAGCAGTTCTTC
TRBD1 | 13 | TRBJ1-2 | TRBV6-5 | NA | CASSRTGTDGYTF | TGTGCCAGCAGTCGGACAGGGACAGATGGCTACACCTTC
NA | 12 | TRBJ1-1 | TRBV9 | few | CASSAPGTEAFF | TGTGCCAGCAGCGCCCCGGGAACTGAAGCTTTCTTT
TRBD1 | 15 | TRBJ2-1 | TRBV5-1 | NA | CASSTGGYVYNEQFF | TGCGCCAGCAGCACAGGGGGGTACGTGTACAATGAGCAGTTCTTC
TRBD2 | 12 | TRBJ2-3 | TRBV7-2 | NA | CASSLAATSKYF | TGTGCCAGCAGCTTAGCGGCGACTAGCAAGTATTTT
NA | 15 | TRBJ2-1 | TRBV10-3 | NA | CAIRPTGSSYNEQFF | TGTGCCATCAGACCGACTGGGAGCTCCTACAATGAGCAGTTCTTC
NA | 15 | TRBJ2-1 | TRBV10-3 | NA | CAISESGGIYNEQFF | TGTGCCATCAGTGAGTCCGGGGGCATATACAATGAGCAGTTCTTC
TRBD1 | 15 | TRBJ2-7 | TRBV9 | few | CASSATGFDFNEQYF | TGTGCCAGCAGCGCGACAGGGTTTGATTTCAATGAGCAGTACTTC
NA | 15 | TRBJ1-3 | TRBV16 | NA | CASSLPGSSGNTIYF | TGTGCCAGCAGCCTCCCCGGGAGCTCTGGAAACACCATATATTTT
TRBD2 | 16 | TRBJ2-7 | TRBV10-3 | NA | CAISGQTGLASNEQYF | TGTGCCATCAGCGGCCAGACGGGACTAGCGTCCAATGAGCAGTACTTC
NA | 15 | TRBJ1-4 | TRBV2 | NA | CASKRIGGSNEKLFF | TGTGCCAGCAAGAGAATCGGGGGATCTAATGAAAAACTGTTTTTT
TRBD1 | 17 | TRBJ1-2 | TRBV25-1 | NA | CASSVGPDRGPNYGYTF | TGTGCCAGCAGTGTTGGCCCAGACAGGGGCCCTAACTATGGCTACACCTTC
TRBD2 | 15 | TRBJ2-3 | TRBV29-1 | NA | CSVDEIGGGTDTQYF | TGCAGCGTTGATGAGATCGGGGGGGGAACAGATACGCAGTATTTT
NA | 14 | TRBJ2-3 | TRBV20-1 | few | CSASARGSTDTQYF | TGCAGTGCTAGTGCCAGGGGTAGCACAGATACGCAGTATTTT
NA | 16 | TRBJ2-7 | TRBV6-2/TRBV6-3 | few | CASSRPGGTLSYEQYF | TGTGCCAGCAGCCGGCCAGGGGGGACTCTGTCCTACGAGCAGTACTTC
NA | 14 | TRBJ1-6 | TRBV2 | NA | CASSVKGTNSPLHF | TGTGCCAGCAGTGTGAAGGGAACCAATTCACCCCTCCACTTT
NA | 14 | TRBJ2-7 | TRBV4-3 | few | CASSPAVSSYEQYF | TGCGCCAGCAGCCCAGCTGTTAGCTCCTACGAGCAGTACTTC
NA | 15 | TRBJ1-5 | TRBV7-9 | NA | CASSCGQNSNQPQHF | TGTGCCAGCAGCTGCGGACAGAATAGCAATCAGCCCCAGCATTTT
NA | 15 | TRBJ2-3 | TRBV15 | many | CATSRDKVEGDTQYF | TGTGCCACCAGCAGAGATAAGGTAGAAGGAGATACGCAGTATTTT
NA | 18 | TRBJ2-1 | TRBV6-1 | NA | CASSEDVWQGLSIGEQFF | TGTGCTAGCAGTGAAGATGTGTGGCAGGGGTTGAGTATAGGTGAGCAGTTCTTC
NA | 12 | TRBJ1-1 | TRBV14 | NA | CARSQGGFEAFF | TGTGCCCGCAGCCAAGGGGGATTTGAAGCTTTCTTT
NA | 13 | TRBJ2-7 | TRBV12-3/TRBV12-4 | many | CASSLGEVYEQYF | TGTGCCAGCAGTTTGGGGGAGGTCTACGAGCAGTACTTC
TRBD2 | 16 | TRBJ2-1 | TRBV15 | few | CATSRRGTSEDNEQFF | TGTGCCACCAGCAGAAGAGGGACTAGCGAAGACAATGAGCAGTTCTTC
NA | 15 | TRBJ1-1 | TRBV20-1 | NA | CSAHNGQTGNTEAFF | TGCAGTGCTCACAACGGGCAGACAGGGAACACTGAAGCTTTCTTT
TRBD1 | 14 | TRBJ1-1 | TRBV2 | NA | CASNPQTGGSRAFF | TGTGCCAGCAACCCACAGACAGGGGGCTCACGAGCTTTCTTT
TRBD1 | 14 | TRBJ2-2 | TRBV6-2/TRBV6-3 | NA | CASRTGQDTGELFF | TGTGCCAGCAGGACGGGACAGGACACCGGGGAGCTGTTTTTT
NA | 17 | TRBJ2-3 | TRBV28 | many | CASSFHSVRESTDTQYF | TGTGCCAGCAGTTTCCATTCAGTTAGGGAAAGCACAGATACGCAGTATTTT
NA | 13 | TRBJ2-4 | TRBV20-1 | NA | CSVPSPTVGEQYF | TGCAGTGTCCCCAGCCCCACGGTTGGGGAGCAGTACTTC
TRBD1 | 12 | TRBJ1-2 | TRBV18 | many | CASSRQGDGYTF | TGTGCCAGCAGCCGACAGGGGGACGGCTACACCTTC
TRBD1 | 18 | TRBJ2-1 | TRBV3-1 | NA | CASSQRTGWASDYNEQFF | TGTGCCAGCAGCCAGAGGACAGGGTGGGCTAGCGACTACAATGAGCAGTTCTTC
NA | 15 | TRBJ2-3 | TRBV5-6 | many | CASSFLDRGTDTQYF | TGTGCCAGCAGCTTTCTCGACAGAGGGACAGATACGCAGTATTTT
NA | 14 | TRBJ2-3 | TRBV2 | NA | CASSEALLADTQYF | TGTGCCAGCAGTGAAGCGTTACTAGCAGATACGCAGTATTTT
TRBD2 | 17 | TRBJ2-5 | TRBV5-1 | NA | CASSDTRPGLGDNEQYF | TGCGCCAGCAGCGACACTCGACCGGGACTAGGCGACAATGAGCAGTACTTC
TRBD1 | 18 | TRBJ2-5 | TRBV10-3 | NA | CAISARTAGTGSNNEQYF | TGTGCCATCAGTGCAAGAACGGCCGGGACAGGTTCGAACAATGAGCAGTACTTC
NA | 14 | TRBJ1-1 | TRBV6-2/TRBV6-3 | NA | CASSYSSRNTEAFF | TGTGCCAGCAGTTACTCGAGTCGGAACACTGAAGCTTTCTTT
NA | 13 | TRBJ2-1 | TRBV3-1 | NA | CASSQVEGHEQFF | TGTGCCAGCAGCCAAGTCGAGGGCCATGAGCAGTTCTTC
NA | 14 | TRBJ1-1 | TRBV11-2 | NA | CASRWPTENTEAFF | TGTGCCAGCAGGTGGCCGACAGAGAACACTGAAGCTTTCTTT
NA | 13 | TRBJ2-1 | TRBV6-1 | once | CASSDALYNGQFF | TGTGCCAGCAGTGACGCCCTTTACAATGGGCAGTTCTTC
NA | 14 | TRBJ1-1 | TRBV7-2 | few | CASSPRRVGTEAFF | TGTGCCAGCAGCCCCCGCAGGGTGGGGACTGAAGCTTTCTTT
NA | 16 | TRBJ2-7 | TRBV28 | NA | CASTFGTDSSYNEQYF | TGTGCCAGCACCTTCGGGACGGATAGCTCCTACAATGAGCAGTACTTC
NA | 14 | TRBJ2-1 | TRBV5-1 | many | CASSLGQLIDEQFF | TGCGCCAGCAGCTTGGGACAGCTGATCGATGAGCAGTTCTTC